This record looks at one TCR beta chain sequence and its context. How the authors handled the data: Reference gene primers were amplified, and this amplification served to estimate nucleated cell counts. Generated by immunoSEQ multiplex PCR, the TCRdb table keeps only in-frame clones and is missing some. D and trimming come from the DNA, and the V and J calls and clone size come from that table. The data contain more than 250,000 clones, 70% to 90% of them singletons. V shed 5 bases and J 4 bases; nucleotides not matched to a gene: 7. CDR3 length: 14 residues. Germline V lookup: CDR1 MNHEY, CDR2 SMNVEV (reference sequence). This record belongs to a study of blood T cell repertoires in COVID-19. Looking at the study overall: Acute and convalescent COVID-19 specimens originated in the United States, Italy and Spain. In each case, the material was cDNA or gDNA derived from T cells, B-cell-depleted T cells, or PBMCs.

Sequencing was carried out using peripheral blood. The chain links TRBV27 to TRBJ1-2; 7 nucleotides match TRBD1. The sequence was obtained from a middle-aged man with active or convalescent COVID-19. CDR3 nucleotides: TGTGCCAGCAGTGGGAGACAGGGACCCTATGGCTACACCTTC. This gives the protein CASSGRQGPYGYTF.